Listed below are T cell receptor beta chains from one sample, sequenced in a study of T cells expressing NK-cell markers. No DNA is given; TCRdb re-called the 5' RACE reads and lists each CDR3 protein once. The sample data list approximately 420,000 distinct CDR3 sequences. The sample comprised blood T cells: a sorted CD56 or NKG2C T cell subset, CD4+ or CD8+ T cells, or bulk PBMC T cells (not recorded which). The source is a woman between 50 and 59 years old in good health. Each CDR3 is given with its conserved first and last residue.

TRBV2,TRBJ1-5,CAECPGGGYQPQHF
TRBV5-1,TRBJ2-1,CASSQTSSYEQFF
TRBV12-5,TRBJ2-1,CASDPSSGKGRDEQFF
TRBV5-1,TRBJ2-2,CASSLRQGSGENTGELFF
TRBV10-3,TRBJ2-7,CATQTAISSYEQYF
TRBV10-2,TRBJ1-1,CASSDRGINTEAFF
TRBV7-9,TRBJ2-1,CASSLSSGPGDEQFF
TRBV5-1,TRBJ2-2,CASSLVVSKTGELFF
TRBV7-2,TRBJ2-5,CASSYIRDSSFGETQYF
TRBV5-6,TRBJ2-5,CASSLSSGQGETQYF
TRBV3-1,TRBJ2-1,CASSQDRGKYNEQFF
TRBV12-3/TRBV12-4,TRBJ1-2,CASSLETGDLRNYGYTF
TRBV14,TRBJ1-4,CASSQVFNEKLFF
TRBV18,TRBJ1-4,CASSQINEKLFF
TRBV7-9,TRBJ1-1,CASRIQGNTEAFF
TRBV5-1,TRBJ1-2,CASSLQPAGTIDGYTF
TRBV5-1,TRBJ2-1,CASSVRPTSGGSYNEQFF
TRBV2,TRBJ2-1,CASNWGTSGYNEQFF
TRBV6-5,TRBJ2-5,CASMSGETQYF
TRBV15,TRBJ2-1,CATSREGTQGEQFF
TRBV19,TRBJ2-2,CASSTSGSTTGELFF
TRBV20-1,TRBJ2-1,CSARDNLAGAYEQFF
TRBV6-2/TRBV6-3,TRBJ2-1,CASRTWGYNEQFF
TRBV14,TRBJ1-6,CASSQEAQNSPLHF
TRBV19,TRBJ1-4,CASSTDRRGGKLFF
TRBV20-1,TRBJ2-7,CSARVSGRPRYEQYF
TRBV7-8,TRBJ1-1,CASSSRLRNTEAFF
TRBV5-6,TRBJ2-2,CASSLMGASLTGELFF
TRBV15,TRBJ1-5,CATSRGAGTGAYQPQHF
TRBV7-6,TRBJ1-3,CASSLVDGAGNTIYF
TRBV29-1,TRBJ2-7,CSVGRDRAPYEQYF
TRBV11-2,TRBJ2-1,CASSLEAGWNEQFF
TRBV15,TRBJ2-1,CATSARQGISNEQFF
TRBV24-1,TRBJ2-1,CATSDGPKGDEQFF
TRBV7-9,TRBJ2-5,CASSARTGGVETQYF
TRBV30,TRBJ2-1,CAWRVSSSYNEQFF
TRBV7-9,TRBJ2-1,CASSLAGTSGRQFF
TRBV12-3/TRBV12-4,TRBJ2-4,CASSLGTERLMNIQYF
TRBV5-1,TRBJ2-7,CASSPSWDRASFFSRQYF
TRBV19,TRBJ2-1,CASSKRQGSTANEQFF
TRBV11-2,TRBJ1-1,CASSLETNTEAFF
TRBV7-6,TRBJ2-3,CASSLGLDDPQYF
TRBV15,TRBJ2-1,CATALASGRAYEQFF
TRBV12-3/TRBV12-4,TRBJ2-4,CASSVGVAKNIQYF